Described below is a single TCR beta chain sequence and its context. Its antigen remains unknown. The data derive from a study of OX40 agonist ivuxolimab in advanced cancers. The CDR3 is 11 residues long. Trimming stripped 7 bases from V and 2 bases from J, with 3 bases between. Per the germline V gene, CDR1 is LNHDA and CDR2 is SQIVND (reference sequence). Some clones are missing from TCRdb's copy, which holds only in-frame ones; the method was immunoSEQ multiplex PCR. Found here are 95,000 to 150,000 clones, around 93% of them singletons; the top ten hold 0.15% to 0.16%. Notes on the study in general: Low normalized T-cell clonal expansion was also seen in some nonresponders. Averaged across samples, CD8+ T cells carried more expanded clones than CD4+ did. Partial responders at 0.1-3.0 mg/kg had among the lowest clonal expansion.

Here the sequenced sample was CD4+ or CD8+ T cells sorted from blood, taken in a trial of the OX40 agonist ivuxolimab. This receptor was obtained from an adult with an advanced solid tumor such as melanoma, head and neck, liver or kidney cancer. The V and J genes are TRBV19 and TRBJ1-3; D unresolved. The CDR3 loop reads CASTTGNTIYF. The CDR3 DNA follows: TGTGCCAGTACCACTGGAAACACCATATATTTT.